The 21 T cell receptor beta chains below come from one sample, sequenced in a study of prognosis after radiotherapy for stage I lung cancer. TCR beta CDR3 amplification from genomic DNA was performed by two-round multiplex PCR. Primers targeting each individual TRBV and TRBJ gene were applied in first-round PCR. TCRdb called the multiplex PCR reads again in MiXCR, with one record for every CDR3 protein. The data show more than 11,000 distinct CDR3 sequences, with approximately 31% seen just once and 25% to 35% held by the top ten. The material sequenced was PBMCs, taken before or after stereotactic body radiation therapy (not recorded which). These receptors were collected from a donor aged 50 or older with non-small cell lung cancer.

This clonotype occurred many times. The gene calls are TRBV18 and TRBJ2-7; a weak D match, TRBD2 (6 bases). V shed 5 bases and J shed 0 bases, with 11 bases lying between them. CDR1 and CDR2 (germline): KGHSH, LQKENI. This CDR3 is 14 amino acids long. Here the CDR3 DNA reads TGTGCCAGCTCAGCACGCGGGGCCTCCTACGAGCAGTACTTC. It specifies CASSARGASYEQYF.

There are many counts of this clonotype. The chain has TRBV7-2 and TRBJ2-7, with TRBD1 identical over 8 bases. Germline V lookup: CDR1 SGHTA, CDR2 FQGNSA. The J segment lost 4 bases and the V segment lost 1 base, leaving 9 bases of the junction unmatched. This CDR3 spans 16 amino acids. CDR3 region: CASSLDGPGGAYEQYF. CDR3 DNA sequence: TGTGCCAGCAGCTTAGATGGTCCAGGGGGCGCTTACGAGCAGTACTTC.

This clonotype was seen many times. The V call is TRBV18, the J call TRBJ2-5; 7 bases are shared with TRBD2. Trimming at V came to 2 bases and at J to 4 bases, leaving 7 bases not matched to a gene. The CDR3 runs 15 residues. Germline-derived CDR1 and CDR2 are KGHSH and LQKENI. This CDR3 reads CASSPVSGHVETQYF. The CDR3 nucleotides are TGTGCCAGCTCACCAGTTAGCGGGCACGTAGAGACCCAGTACTTC. The full variable domain, completed using reference TRBV18 and TRBJ2-5, is NAGVMQNPRHLVRRRGQEARLRCSPMKGHSHVYWYRQLPEEGLKFMVYLQKENIIDESGMPKERFSAEFPKEGPSILRIQQVVRGDSAAYFCASSPVSGHVETQYFGPGTRLLVL.

This clonotype has a count of ten or more. The chain couples TRBV7-3 to TRBJ2-2; possible D gene TRBD1, 5 bases. CDR1 SGHTA and CDR2 FQGTGA come from the germline V gene. V lost 5 bases, J lost 0 bases, and 10 bases lay in between. The CDR3 extends over 15 amino acids. The CDR3 is CASSPGHSNTGELFF. CDR3 DNA: TGTGCCAGCAGCCCAGGACACTCGAACACCGGGGAGCTGTTTTTT.

In this sample, this clonotype is medium-sized (0.01 to 0.1%). The chain joins TRBV12-3 or TRBV12-4 to TRBJ2-1; D remains unclear. Trimming pared 6 bases from V and 6 bases from J, leaving 3 bases between. CDR3 size: 10 residues. CDR3 residues: CASSFNEQFF. In nucleotides, the CDR3 is TGTGCCAGCAGCTTCAATGAGCAGTTCTTC.

The chain joins TRBV24-1 to TRBJ2-1; TRBD2 agrees at 9 bases. The CDR3 has 16 amino acids. V was pared by 2 bases and J by 8 bases, with 9 bases of the junction left unmatched. Looked up from germline, CDR1 is KGHDR and CDR2 is SFDVKD. The CDR3, as DNA: TGTGCCACCAGTGATTCTCTAGCGGGAACCAAGGATGAGCAGTTCTTC. Its protein is CATSDSLAGTKDEQFF.

This chain links TRBV6-9 with TRBJ2-1; TRBD1 is a possible D gene (6 bases). The CDR3 is 12 residues long. The V gene's germline CDR1 is MNHGY and CDR2 SVAAGI. Trimming pared 4 bases from V and 9 bases from J, leaving 10 bases between. CDR3 protein: CASSSYRAEQFF. In DNA, the CDR3 is TGTGCCAGCAGTTCGTACAGGGCTGAGCAGTTCTTC.

V gene TRBV3-1 combines with J gene TRBJ1-2; weak D call: TRBD1 (6 bases). From germline, CDR1 is LGHDT and CDR2 YNNKEL (reference sequence). This CDR3 contains 14 residues. The V gene lost 1 base and the J gene lost 6 bases, with 12 bases spanning the gap. CDR3 sequence reads: CASSQVRGTNGYTF. For the CDR3, the DNA is TGTGCCAGCAGCCAAGTTAGAGGGACAAATGGCTACACCTTC.

V usage is TRBV20-1 and J usage is TRBJ2-1, with 9 bases identical to TRBD2. The V segment lost 6 bases and the J segment 6 bases; nucleotides outside the gene matches: 15. Germline V lookup: CDR1 DFQATT, CDR2 SNEGSKA (reference sequence). The CDR3 covers 16 residues. The CDR3 sequence: CSAKRLAVGHSNEQFF. The CDR3 DNA follows: TGCAGTGCCAAGAGACTAGCGGTAGGTCACAGCAATGAGCAGTTCTTC.

This clonotype is medium-sized in the sample. The V gene is TRBV19, the J gene TRBJ1-6; D call uncertain. The CDR3 loop spans 19 amino acids. Germline assignment: CDR1 LNHDA and CDR2 SQIVND (reference sequence). V was clipped by 5 bases and J by 0 bases, with 20 bases between them. The CDR3 protein is CASSPAPWQLSSYNSPLHF. CDR3 sequence (DNA): TGTGCCAGTAGTCCTGCCCCCTGGCAGCTAAGCTCCTATAATTCACCCCTCCACTTT. Filled out from reference TRBV19 and TRBJ1-6, the complete variable domain reads DGGITQSPKYLFRKEGQNVTLSCEQNLNHDAMYWYRQDPGQGLRLIYYSQIVNDFQKGDIAEGYSVSREKKESFPLTVTSAQKNPTAFYLCASSPAPWQLSSYNSPLHFGNGTRLTVT.

By frequency in the sample, this clonotype is medium-sized. This chain links TRBV11-2 with TRBJ2-1; 12 nucleotides agree with TRBD1. CDR1 is SGHAT and CDR2 is FQNNGV in the germline V gene. The CDR3 runs to 17 residues. V shed 7 bases and J 0 bases; nucleotides not matched to a gene: 7. In nucleotides, the CDR3 is TGTGCCAGCACCGCCCCGGGACAGGGGGCCTCCTACAATGAGCAGTTCTTC. Its translation: CASTAPGQGASYNEQFF.

This clonotype was seen repeatedly, ten times or more. The gene calls are TRBV4-1 and TRBJ2-6; D possibly corresponds to TRBD2 (6 bases). Deletions cut 0 bases from V and 2 bases from J, with 8 bases between. CDR3 length: 16 amino acids. Germline CDR1 and CDR2: MGHRA and YSYEKL. The DNA of the CDR3 is TGCGCCAGCAGCCAAGATCCGGGAGCTGGGGCCAACGTCCTGACTTTC. This codes for CASSQDPGAGANVLTF.

This clonotype came up many times. This may be a read error: a much more frequent sequence differs by one nucleotide. The rearrangement uses TRBV6-1 and TRBJ1-2; weak D call: TRBD1 (5 bases). CDR1 is MNHNS and CDR2 is SASEGT in the germline V gene. The CDR3 extends over 14 amino acids. In DNA form, the CDR3 reads TGTGCCAGCAGTCGGGACGGGACTAACTATGGCTACGCCTTC. Protein product: CASSRDGTNYGYAF.

This clonotype is medium-sized within its sample. This chain connects TRBV6-1 to TRBJ2-6; D possibly corresponds to TRBD1 (6 bases). This CDR3 region has 15 residues. V was pared by 5 bases and J by 0 bases, with 8 bases between. CDR1 and CDR2 (germline): MNHNS, SASEGT. CDR3 sequence: CASSTDSSGANVLTF. The DNA of the CDR3 is TGTGCCAGCAGTACGGACAGCTCTGGGGCCAACGTCCTGACTTTC.

There are many counts of this clonotype. The CDR3 protein is CASSQLGTGGAFF. As DNA, the CDR3 is TGCGCCAGCAGCCAATTGGGGACAGGCGGGGCTTTCTTT. V and J are TRBV4-1 and TRBJ1-1; the match to TRBD1 covers 8 bases. The germline gives CDR1 MGHRA, CDR2 YSYEKL. Germline trimming cut 2 bases from V and 11 bases from J; bases unmatched to any gene: 7. The CDR3 is made up of 13 amino acids.

This clonotype was detected many times. V and J are TRBV20-1 and TRBJ2-7, with no clear D. This CDR3 region has 14 residues. V dropped 3 bases and J dropped 2 bases, with 14 bases sitting between them. The germline gives CDR1 DFQATT, CDR2 SNEGSKA (reference sequence). The DNA of the CDR3 is TGCAGTGCTAGTTCAGCACGGGTGACCTACGAGCAGTACTTC. Translation gives CSASSARVTYEQYF.

By sample fraction, this clonotype is medium-sized. The chain couples TRBV24-1 to TRBJ2-6; 7 nucleotides line up with TRBD1. Germline assignment: CDR1 KGHDR and CDR2 SFDVKD. The V and J ends lost 3 bases and 4 bases, in that order; junction bases with no gene match: 8. This CDR3 region has 17 residues. As DNA, the CDR3 is TGTGCCACCAGTGATCCCGACAGGGCGGAAGGGGCCAACGTCCTGACTTTC. Translating it yields CATSDPDRAEGANVLTF.

This clonotype is labeled medium-sized. In nucleotides, the CDR3 is TGTGCCAGCAGCTTATCGGGAGATGACGGGGAGCTGTTTTTT. This codes for CASSLSGDDGELFF. This sequence joins TRBV11-3 and TRBJ2-2, with D tentatively TRBD2 (6 bases). Trimming shortened V by 2 bases and J by 7 bases, and 11 bases separated the two germline ends. Germline CDR1 reads SGHNT; CDR2 reads YENEEA. The CDR3 consists of 14 residues.

The V call is TRBV5-1, the J call TRBJ1-3, with D uncertain. CDR1 and CDR2 (germline): SGHRS, YFSETQ. Trimming shortened V by 2 bases and J by 0 bases, and 3 bases separated the two germline ends. The CDR3 extends over 13 amino acids. The CDR3 nucleotides are TGCGCCAGCAGCTTCTTCTCTGGAAACACCATATATTTT. It encodes CASSFFSGNTIYF.

This clonotype occurred once. The V and J genes are TRBV7-2 and TRBJ2-3; D perhaps matches TRBD2 (6 bases). Trimming cost V 2 bases and J 8 bases, with 14 bases left between them. The CDR3 consists of 14 residues. The germline CDR1 and CDR2 sequences are SGHTA and FQGNSA. CDR3 nucleotides: TGTGCCAGCAGCTTACCGGCAGCGGGCGCTACGCAGTATTTT. Residues: CASSLPAAGATQYF.

This clonotype was seen many times. The J gene is TRBJ2-2, the V gene TRBV2, with 10 bases identical to TRBD1. The CDR3 sequence is 16 residues long. Trimming at V came to 2 bases and at J to 5 bases, leaving 5 bases not matched to a gene. Germline lookup yields CDR1 SNHLY and CDR2 FYNNEI. The CDR3 is CASSEPGQGRTGELFF. In DNA, the CDR3 is TGTGCCAGCAGTGAACCGGGACAGGGGAGGACCGGGGAGCTGTTTTTT. Filled out from reference TRBV2 and TRBJ2-2, the complete variable domain reads EPEVTQTPSHQVTQMGQEVILRCVPISNHLYFYWYRQILGQKVEFLVSFYNNEISEKSEIFDDQFSVERPDGSNFTLKIRSTKLEDSAMYFCASSEPGQGRTGELFFGEGSRLTVL.